The present entry profiles one TCR beta chain with its context. The PCR used 60 Vbeta and 13 Jbeta primers. The data were produced by immunoSEQ multiplex PCR, yet TCRdb's version contains in-frame clones alone and is incomplete. The table has 89,000 or so clones, over 70% seen once. This entry belongs to a study of cytomegalovirus exposure and HLA in healthy donors. V lost 2 bases and J lost 0, with 4 bases in between. Germline V gives CDR1 MNHEY, CDR2 SMNVEV (reference sequence). This CDR3 contains 13 residues. The origin of this receptor is a boy between 5 and 17 years old in good health and CMV-seronegative. The source material was PBMCs. The rearrangement joins TRBV27 to TRBJ1-1; D gene ambiguous. DNA of the CDR3: TGTGCCAGCAGTTTAACTCTGAACACTGAAGCTTTCTTT. It specifies CASSLTLNTEAFF.